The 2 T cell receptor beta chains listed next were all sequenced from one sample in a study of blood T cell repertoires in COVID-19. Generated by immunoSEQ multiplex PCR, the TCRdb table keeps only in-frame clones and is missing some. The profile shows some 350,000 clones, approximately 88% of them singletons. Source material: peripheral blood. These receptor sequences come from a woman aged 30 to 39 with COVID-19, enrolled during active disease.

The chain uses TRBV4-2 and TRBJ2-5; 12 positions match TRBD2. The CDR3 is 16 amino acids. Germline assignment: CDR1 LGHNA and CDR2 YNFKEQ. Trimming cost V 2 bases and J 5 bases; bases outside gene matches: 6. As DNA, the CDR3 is TGTGCCAGCAGCCAACTCACTAGCGGGGGGAGGGAGACCCAGTACTTC. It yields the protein CASSQLTSGGRETQYF.

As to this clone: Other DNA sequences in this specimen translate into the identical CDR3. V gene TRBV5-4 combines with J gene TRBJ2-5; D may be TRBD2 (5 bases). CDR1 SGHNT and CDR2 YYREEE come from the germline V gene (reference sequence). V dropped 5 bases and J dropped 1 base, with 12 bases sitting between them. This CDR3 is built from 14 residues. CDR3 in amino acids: CASSPPGVQETQYF. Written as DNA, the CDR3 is TGTGCCAGCAGTCCCCCCGGGGTCCAAGAGACCCAGTACTTC. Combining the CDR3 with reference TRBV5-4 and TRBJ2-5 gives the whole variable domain ETGVTQSPTHLIKTRGQQVTLRCSSQSGHNTVSWYQQALGQGPQFIFQYYREEENGRGNFPPRFSGLQFPNYSSELNVNALELDDSALYLCASSPPGVQETQYFGPGTRLLVL.